This TCR beta chain was profiled in a study of T cells after yellow fever vaccination. About the study: Fractions of limited cellularity were prepared by means of SMART-Seq v4 Ultra Low Input.

The germline gives CDR1 SNHLY, CDR2 FYNNEI. The CDR3 runs to 13 residues. MiXCR, run by TCRdb on the 5' RACE reads, gives a single entry per CDR3 protein. This sample has 400,000 to 450,000 distinct CDR3 sequences, with under 20% found just once. Regarding the study as a whole: The study noted that FACS-sorted repertoires could contain abundant clonotypes contaminating from the bulk population. Some clonotypes, a small share, were shared between CD4 and CD8 compartments. Post-booster samples contained most primary-vaccination clones (about 96% CD4, around 89% CD8).

Points on this clonotype: The antigen is unknown. One end of the junction is discordant with germline, which a read error may explain.

The clonotype was recovered from a man between 18 and 35 years old who received the YFV17D yellow fever vaccine. Sequences were derived from PBMCs, sampled before the yellow fever booster vaccination. The gene calls are TRBV2 and TRBJ2-1; D perhaps matches TRBD2 (6 bases). CDR3: CASREGREDEQFF. The CDR3 coding sequence is TGTGCCAGCAGGGAAGGAAGGGAGGATGAGCAGTTCTTC.